The rows below give T cell receptor beta chains drawn from one sample of a study of T cells after posttransplantation cyclophosphamide. Method: immunoSEQ multiplex PCR; TCRdb's copy keeps in-frame clones and lacks some. The sample yields 45,000 to 65,000 clones, more than 70% seen once. Specimen: PBMCs. These receptor sequences come from a man aged 25-45 years with a blood cancer, CMV-positive, and with a related stem cell donor. CDR3s include the opening cysteine and the closing phenylalanine or tryptophan. Fields, in order: CDR3 length, V gene, CDR3 protein.

>15|TRBV7-9
CASSLGGTGGETQYF
>13|TRBV11-3
CASSLEGRGEQFF
>18|TRBV5-6
CASSFRGGRAPIYNEQFF
>14|TRBV11-3
CASSPGLGEETQYF
>13|TRBV5-1
CASSLASTDTQYF
>15|TRBV2
CASTGRGFQSGELFF
>16|TRBV2
CASTPMGRGGPDEQFF
>15|TRBV5-4
CASSFGTGLGYGYTF
>15|TRBV7-8
CASSLVHSSTGELFF
>17|TRBV28
CASSPPSGRDYRYEQYF
>14|TRBV6-5
CASSYGQSNQPQHF
>14|TRBV19
CASTSPQGGTEAFF
>16|TRBV7-9
CASSDKQGVDSYEQYF
>14|TRBV2
CASKREGLTGELFF
>13|TRBV4-1
CASSRQGAAEAFF
>14|TRBV6-1
CASSEPGPVYEQYF
>19|TRBV30
CAWRAGQAYYLLSGNTIYF
>16|TRBV2
CASIRDSARSGQPQHF
>13|TRBV15
CATGTSEDYEQYF
>15|TRBV9
CASSMRTGTLYEQYF
>18|TRBV23-1
CASSQRWAHYYMNTEAFF
>15|TRBV28
CASSETAGDNSPLHF
>15|TRBV5-1
CASSLQTGVNEKLFF
>16|TRBV5-6
CASSLLVYGGSNEQFF
>15|TRBV27
CASSLGLAGLYEQFF
>14|TRBV12-5
CASGPGLATNEQFF
>15|TRBV13
CASSSRLAGYYEQYF
>12|TRBV15
CATSEASYGYTF
>14|TRBV7-6
CASSVGGGTYEQYF
>14|TRBV9
CASSPSGRASEQYF
>12|TRBV19
CASNYHNYGYTF
>14|TRBV5-1
CASSLGQGNYGYTF
>14|TRBV7-2
CASTRGTGFYGYTF
>13|TRBV5-5
CASSLSQGDTQYF
>13|TRBV29-1
CSVRQGSTDTQYF
>14|TRBV6-5
CASSYSPGRGIQYF
>15|TRBV10-3
CAIRSGLAGVDEQYF
>14|TRBV4-1
CASSQDLGARSPFF
>15|TRBV29-1
CSVVRGQGKEVGYTF
>15|TRBV9
CASSVGQGTNEKLFF
>14|TRBV7-9
CASSHLREPYGYTF
>15|TRBV14
CASSQDAGWRNTQYF
>15|TRBV5-4
CASSLGSLEGDTQYF
>12|TRBV19
CASSPDREKLFF
>16|TRBV7-8
CASSLVLQRRPYEQYF
>13|TRBV7-9
CASSSWTGTLQYF
>14|TRBV11-3
CASSPSDRKNIQYF
>17|TRBV19
CASSPQIIGTSDSEQFF
>14|TRBV5-5
CASSFTGYDTEAFF
>15|TRBV11-2
CASSSHRGSGYEQYF
>13|TRBV6-5
CASSYSGGGEQFF
>15|TRBV19
CASSISAGGPNEQYF